One and the same sample provided the 5 T cell receptor beta chains below, sequenced in a study of blood T cell repertoires in COVID-19. Assay: immunoSEQ multiplex PCR; the TCRdb copy retains only in-frame clones and omits some. The table records approximately 220,000 clones, 65% to 90% of them present only once. Sequenced: PBMCs or T cells enriched from blood (not recorded which). Receptors originate from a woman aged 25 to 45 who had been exposed to COVID-19.

With regard to this clone: At one boundary the junction diverges from the germline segment, which might be a read error. This CDR3 reads CAGRPWGGGGQYF. The CDR3 DNA reads TGTGCCGGGAGGCCCTGGGGCGGGGGAGGGCAGTATTTT. The rearrangement uses TRBV30 and TRBJ2-3, with 7 bases identical to TRBD2. Germline V gene sequence: CDR1 GTSNPN, CDR2 SVGIG (reference sequence). This CDR3 has 13 amino acids.

The genes are TRBV3-1 (or the pseudogene TRBV3-2) and TRBJ2-7; D is unresolved. The CDR3 spans 13 residues. V lost 4 bases and J lost 2, with 9 bases in between. Germline V CDR1 and CDR2: LGHDT, YNNKEL (reference sequence). Here the CDR3 DNA reads TGTGCCAGCAGCCGCGAATCGACCTACGAGCAGTACTTC. It translates to CASSRESTYEQYF.

This rearrangement joins TRBV6-5 to TRBJ1-6, with 7 bases identical to TRBD1. The CDR3 is made up of 15 amino acids. Trimming took 5 bases from V and 5 from J; bases not matched to a gene: 6. In germline, CDR1 is MNHEY, CDR2 SVGAGI. Here the CDR3 reads CASSPPTGNNSPLHF. The CDR3 DNA reads as TGTGCCAGCAGTCCACCGACAGGGAATAATTCACCCCTCCACTTT.

This chain links TRBV2 with TRBJ2-2, with TRBD2 identical over 9 bases. CDR1 and CDR2 (germline): SNHLY, FYNNEI. V lost 8 bases to trimming and J lost 5 bases; unmatched junction nucleotides: 9. The CDR3 is 15 residues long. The DNA of the CDR3 is TGTGCCAGCGGCGTGGCGGGGGGGAGGACCGGGGAGCTGTTTTTT. Amino acid sequence: CASGVAGGRTGELFF.

CDR3 sequence: CATSREIPGLGNTIYF. The DNA of the CDR3 is TGTGCCACCAGCAGAGAGATCCCAGGGCTTGGAAACACCATATATTTT. The chain has TRBV15 and TRBJ1-3; tentatively, D is TRBD1 (5 bases). V gave up 0 bases and J gave up 3 bases, with 12 bases separating them. The CDR3 spans 16 residues. Germline assignment: CDR1 LNHNV and CDR2 YYDKDF (reference sequence).